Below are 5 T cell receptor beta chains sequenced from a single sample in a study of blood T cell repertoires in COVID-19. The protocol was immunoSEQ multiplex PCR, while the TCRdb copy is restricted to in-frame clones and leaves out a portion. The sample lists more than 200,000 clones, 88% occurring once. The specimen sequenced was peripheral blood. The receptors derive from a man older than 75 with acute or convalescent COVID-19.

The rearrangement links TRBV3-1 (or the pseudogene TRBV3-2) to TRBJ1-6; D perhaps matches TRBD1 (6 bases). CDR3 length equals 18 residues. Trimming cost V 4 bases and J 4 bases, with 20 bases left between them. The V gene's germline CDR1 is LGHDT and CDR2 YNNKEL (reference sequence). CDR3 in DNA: TGTGCCAGCAGCCCCCGACAGGCATCAACAGTTTATAATTCACCCCTCCACTTT. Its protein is CASSPRQASTVYNSPLHF.

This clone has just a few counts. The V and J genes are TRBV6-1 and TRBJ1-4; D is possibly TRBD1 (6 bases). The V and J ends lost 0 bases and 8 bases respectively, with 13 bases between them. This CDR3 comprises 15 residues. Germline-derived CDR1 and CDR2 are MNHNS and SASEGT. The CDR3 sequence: CASSEAAQGFEKLFF. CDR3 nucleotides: TGTGCCAGCAGTGAAGCGGCCCAGGGGTTCGAAAAACTGTTTTTT.

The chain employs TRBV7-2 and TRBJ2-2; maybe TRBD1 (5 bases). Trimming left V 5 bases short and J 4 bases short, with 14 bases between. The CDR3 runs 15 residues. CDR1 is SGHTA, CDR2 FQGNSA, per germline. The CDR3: CASSPWTRVTGELFF. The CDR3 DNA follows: TGTGCCAGCAGCCCTTGGACACGGGTCACCGGGGAGCTGTTTTTT.

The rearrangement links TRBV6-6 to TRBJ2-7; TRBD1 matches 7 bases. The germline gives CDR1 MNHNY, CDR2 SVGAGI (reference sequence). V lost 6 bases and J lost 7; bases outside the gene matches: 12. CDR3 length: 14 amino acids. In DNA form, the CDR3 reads TGTGCCAGCAGCCGCGACAGGGCCGGAGGAGAGCAGTACTTC. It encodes CASSRDRAGGEQYF.

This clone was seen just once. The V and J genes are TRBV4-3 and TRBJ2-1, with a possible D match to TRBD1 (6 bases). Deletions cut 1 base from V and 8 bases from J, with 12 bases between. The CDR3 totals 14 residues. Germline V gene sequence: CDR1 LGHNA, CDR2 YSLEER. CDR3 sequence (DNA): TGCGCCAGCAGCCAAGGACAGGCAAACGATGAGCAGTTCTTC. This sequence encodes CASSQGQANDEQFF.